This T cell receptor (beta chain) was profiled in a study of siplizumab effects on memory and regulatory T cells. Whole-study results and caveats: Naive T cells seemed more diverse than memory cells and seemed major alloresponse contributors. Sequences below about 10^-5 frequency were poorly captured. As a result, only a minor fraction of alloreactive clones mapped to unstimulated subsets. Among sequences traceable to unstimulated CD4+ memory cells, alloreactive ones were significantly reduced by siplizumab.

This clone was picked up many times. Its antigen is unknown. The germline gives CDR1 MNHEY, CDR2 SMNVEV (reference sequence). With V trimmed by 0 bases and J by 4 bases, 14 bases remained unmatched. The CDR3 runs to 18 residues. The assay covered about 10^5 TCR templates per sample. The table came from immunoSEQ multiplex PCR; TCRdb's copy has only in-frame clones and leaves some out. Found here are under 85,000 clones, roughly 88% of them singletons; the top ten hold 1.7%. The sequenced sample was Tregs sorted from blood. The chain employs TRBV27 and TRBJ2-7; 8 positions match TRBD2. The clonotype was recovered from a human donor in good health. CDR3 bases: TGTGCCAGCAGTTTATCGAGGCGAAGCGGGAGCGGTTTGTACGAGCAGTACTTC. Translating gives CASSLSRRSGSGLYEQYF.